This record concerns one T cell receptor (beta chain) sequence. Trimming cost V 2 bases and J 2 bases, with 9 bases left between them. Looked up from germline, CDR1 is MNHNS and CDR2 is SASEGT. The CDR3 loop spans 14 amino acids. Sequencing used immunoSEQ multiplex PCR; TCRdb keeps in-frame clones, though not all of them. The data hold 310,000 or so clones, with roughly 87% observed a single time. These data belong to a study of blood T cell repertoires in COVID-19. Material for sequencing was PBMCs or T cells enriched from blood (not recorded which). The chain uses TRBV6-1 and TRBJ1-2, with D tentatively TRBD1 (5 bases). The receptor's source is a woman aged 18-29 years who had recovered from COVID-19. The CDR3 sequence: CASSEQGANYGYTF. The CDR3 DNA sequence: TGTGCCAGCAGTGAACAGGGCGCCAACTATGGCTACACCTTC.